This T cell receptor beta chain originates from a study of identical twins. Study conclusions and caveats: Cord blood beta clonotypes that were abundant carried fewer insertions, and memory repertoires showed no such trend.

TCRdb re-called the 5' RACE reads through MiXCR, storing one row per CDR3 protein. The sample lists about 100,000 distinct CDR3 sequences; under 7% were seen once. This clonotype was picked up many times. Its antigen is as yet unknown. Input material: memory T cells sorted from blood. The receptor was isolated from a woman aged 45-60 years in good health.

CDR3 nucleotide sequence: TGCAGTGCCGACGGCCGGAACACCGGGGAGCTGTTTTTT. Translating gives CSADGRNTGELFF. The V call is TRBV20-1, the J call TRBJ2-2; D is uncertain. Trimming removed 6 bases from V and 1 base from J, with 9 bases in between. The CDR3 is made up of 13 amino acids. Germline-derived CDR1 and CDR2 are DFQATT and SNEGSKA (reference sequence).